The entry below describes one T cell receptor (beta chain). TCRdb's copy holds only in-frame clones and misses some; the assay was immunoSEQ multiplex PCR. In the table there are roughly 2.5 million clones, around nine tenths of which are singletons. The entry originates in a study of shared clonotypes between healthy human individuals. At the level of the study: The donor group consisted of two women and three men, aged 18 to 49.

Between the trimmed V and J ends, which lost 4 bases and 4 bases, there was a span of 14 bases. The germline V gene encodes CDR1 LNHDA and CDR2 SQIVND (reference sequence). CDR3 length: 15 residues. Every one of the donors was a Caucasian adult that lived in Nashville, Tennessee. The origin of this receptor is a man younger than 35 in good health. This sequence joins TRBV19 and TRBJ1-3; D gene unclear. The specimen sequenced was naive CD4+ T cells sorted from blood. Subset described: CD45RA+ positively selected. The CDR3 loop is CASSTNWKRGNTIYF. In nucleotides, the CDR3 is TGTGCCAGTAGTACAAACTGGAAGAGGGGAAACACCATATATTTT. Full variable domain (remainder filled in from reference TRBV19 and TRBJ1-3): DGGITQSPKYLFRKEGQNVTLSCEQNLNHDAMYWYRQDPGQGLRLIYYSQIVNDFQKGDIAEGYSVSREKKESFPLTVTSAQKNPTAFYLCASSTNWKRGNTIYFGEGSWLTVV.